These 4 T cell receptor beta chains were all obtained from the same sample, sequenced in a study of cytomegalovirus exposure and HLA in healthy donors. PCR involved 60 Vbeta and 13 Jbeta primers. Data came from immunoSEQ multiplex PCR; TCRdb stores just in-frame clones and leaves some out. The sample gives some 71,000 clones, around four fifths of which show up once; 20% to 25% is in the top ten. The sequencing input was PBMCs. These receptors were obtained from a young woman in good health and CMV-seropositive.

This clone showed up just once. The CDR3 loop is CATSRDLGGNYEQYF. As DNA, the CDR3 is TGTGCCACCAGCAGAGATTTAGGCGGGAACTACGAGCAGTACTTC. The chain is built from TRBV15 and TRBJ2-7, with D maybe TRBD2 (6 bases). Germline V gives CDR1 LNHNV, CDR2 YYDKDF (reference sequence). V lost 0 bases, J lost 3 bases, and 12 bases lay in between. The CDR3 totals 15 residues.

The CDR3, as DNA: TGTGCCAGCAGCCTCCCGGGACAGGGGGGCTACGAGCAGTACTTC. It codes for CASSLPGQGGYEQYF. J is TRBJ2-7 and V is TRBV25-1; 11 bases fit TRBD1. Trimming cost V 6 bases and J 3 bases; bases outside gene matches: 7. The germline gives CDR1 MGHDK, CDR2 SYGVNS. This CDR3 has 15 residues.

The chain uses TRBV29-1 and TRBJ2-2; tentatively, D is TRBD2 (5 bases). The CDR3 has 11 amino acids. Germline loops: CDR1 SQVTM, CDR2 ANQGSEA. V dropped 4 bases and J dropped 9 bases, with 9 bases sitting between them. The CDR3 here is CSVGETRELFF. The CDR3 DNA is TGCAGCGTTGGAGAGACTAGGGAGCTGTTTTTT.

The chain links TRBV30 to TRBJ2-7; D is uncertain. CDR3 length equals 12 residues. Trimming removed 0 bases from V and 7 bases from J, with 10 bases in between. Germline V lookup: CDR1 GTSNPN, CDR2 SVGIG (reference sequence). DNA for the CDR3: TGTGCCTGGAGTGTAACCCTCGGGGAGCAGTACTTC. It specifies CAWSVTLGEQYF.